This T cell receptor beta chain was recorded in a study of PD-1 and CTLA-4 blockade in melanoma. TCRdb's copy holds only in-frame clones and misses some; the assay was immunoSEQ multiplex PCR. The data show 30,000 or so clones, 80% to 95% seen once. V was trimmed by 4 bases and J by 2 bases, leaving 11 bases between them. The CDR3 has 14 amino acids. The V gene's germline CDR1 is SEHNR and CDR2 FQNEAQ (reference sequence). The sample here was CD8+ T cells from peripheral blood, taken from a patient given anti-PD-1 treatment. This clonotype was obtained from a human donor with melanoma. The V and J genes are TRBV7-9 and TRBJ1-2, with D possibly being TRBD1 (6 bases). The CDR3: CASSSGQKNYGYTF. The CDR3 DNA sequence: TGTGCCAGCAGCTCAGGACAGAAGAACTATGGCTACACCTTC.